This TCR beta chain originates from a study of blood T cell repertoires in COVID-19. Using immunoSEQ multiplex PCR, the repertoire was profiled, and TCRdb retains in-frame clones only, with some absent. This table holds about 130,000 clones, around 79% found once. The TCR sequence derives from a woman aged 70-85 years with COVID-19, enrolled during active disease. What was sequenced was peripheral blood.

The CDR3 nucleotides read TGCGCCAGCAGCCCCCAGGGTGGGACTAGCGGTTATGAGCAGTTCTTC. It yields the protein CASSPQGGTSGYEQFF. The chain has TRBV5-1 and TRBJ2-1; 11 nucleotides agree with TRBD2. J was trimmed by 8 bases and V by 4 bases; bases with no gene match: 11. The CDR3 totals 16 residues. CDR1 is SGHRS, CDR2 YFSETQ, per germline.